This paragraph covers one T cell receptor beta chain sequence. The antigen it binds to is not known. No much larger clone exists at a distance of one base, and base qualities are not known. RNA was extracted using the RNeasy kit, and about 0.45 to 1 ug of the RNA was reverse transcribed with random hexamers. The immunoSEQ multiplex PCR assay, which covers 54 Vbeta and 13 Jbeta segments, was used to amplify TCR beta CDR3 regions. Bias from PCR amplification was corrected by using a synthetic template baseline for primer optimization and for computational correction. The authors processed their data as follows. Reads were annotated to V, D and J genes per IMGT and analyzed with immunoSEQ Analyzer, keeping only productive sequences. Clonality was computed as one minus Shannon entropy normalized by log2 of the number of productive unique sequences. Public and private clones were assessed among the 100 most prevalent clones of each patient and control. Clones were defined as Susac-specific when absent from the healthy and MS cohorts, from roughly 1,000 published viral clones and from other ImmuneACCESS disease sequences. TCRdb passed the public sequencing reads through fastp at Q25 and MiXCR, retaining productive beta sequences. Merged by CDR3 protein, the rows form single entries marked with the most common genes and DNA. The V and J calls shown here were made by TCRdb, not taken from the authors' results. The table for this sample lists tens of thousands of distinct CDR3 sequences; just over 95% of them were counted only once. The ten largest clonotypes hold 0.095% to 0.13% of the sample.

CDR1 and CDR2, per the germline V gene, are SQVTM and ANQGSEA. Between the V and J ends, shortened by 4 bases and 7 bases respectively, the junction contains 17 bases. There are 13 amino acids in the CDR3, from cysteine to phenylalanine inclusive. The only DNA kept is the CDR3, 39 bases in frame from the first base. This sample was taken from a study of CD8 T cells in Susac syndrome (dated by TCRdb to the late 2010s). Background for the entire study: Whether CD8+ T cell activation and differentiation in Susac syndrome was antigen driven was tested using repertoire sequencing. The paper's findings and limits, for the study overall: The TCR sequencing and HLA analysis was acknowledged to have included a relatively small number of individuals.

Peripheral blood CD8+ and CD4+ T cells from healthy donors, Susac syndrome patients and multiple sclerosis patients were profiled using high-throughput TCR beta sequencing. Treatment-naive patients with stable or active relapsing-remitting disease fulfilling revised McDonald criteria were used as multiple sclerosis controls. CD8+ TEMRA cells were enriched by FACS, while bulk CD8+ and CD4+ T cells were purified by magnetic negative isolation. Blood was collected in EDTA tubes and processed within 24 hours, with PBMCs isolated through density gradient centrifugation. PBMCs destined for TCR sequencing were cryopreserved in liquid nitrogen and later thawed in a 37 °C water bath. A purity of at least 90% was achieved for sorted or isolated CD4+, CD8+ and CD8+ TEMRA cells.

The sequence derives from a human donor with multiple sclerosis. The sequence is built from TRBV29-1 and TRBJ2-7, with no reliable assignment of the D segment. The specimen sequenced was CD4+ T cells from PBMCs. The DNA sequence is TGCAGCGTTGTAGGCGGAGCGCGTGGGGAGCAGTACTTC. This is translated as CSVVGGARGEQYF.